Below, 27 T cell receptor beta chains from the same sample are listed, as sequenced in a study of graft-versus-host responses after intestinal transplantation. Lamina propria and intraepithelial lymphocytes were released by processing graft tissue. TCRdb keeps only in-frame clones here, not all; method: immunoSEQ multiplex PCR. The profile covers approximately 15,000 clones, with about 60% appearing a single time and roughly 12% taken by the ten largest. The sample was ileum tissue, taken 524 days after transplant. These receptors were taken from a human patient who received an intestinal transplant, so some T cells may come from the graft donor.

This chain uses TRBV5-8 with TRBJ2-7; the match to TRBD2 covers 13 bases. Germline loops: CDR1 SGHTS, CDR2 YDEGEE. The CDR3 totals 15 residues. V trimming: 4 bases; J trimming: 6 bases; junction bases outside the gene matches: 7. Here the CDR3 DNA reads TGTGCCAGCAGCAGACGGACTAGCGGGGGTGGCGAGCAGTACTTC. Its translation is CASSRRTSGGGEQYF.

The chain links TRBV11-3 to TRBJ1-2; tentatively, D is TRBD1 (5 bases). This CDR3 has 12 amino acids. Trimming took off 4 bases at V and 5 bases at J, with 8 bases between the two ends. CDR1 SGHNT and CDR2 YENEEA come from the germline V gene. As DNA, the CDR3 is TGTGCCAGCAGCTCCGACAGTTATGGCTACACCTTC. This sequence encodes CASSSDSYGYTF.

The V call is TRBV14, the J call TRBJ1-2, with a possible D match to TRBD1 (5 bases). The CDR3 spans 15 residues. Trimming took 3 bases from V and 6 from J, leaving 17 bases between them. Germline CDR1 reads SGHDN; CDR2 reads FVKESK. The CDR3 nucleotides read TGTGCCAGCAGCCAGATCCAAGGGGCGATCAATGGCTACACCTTC. This sequence encodes CASSQIQGAINGYTF.

This clone appeared once. This sequence joins TRBV19 and TRBJ2-1; 16 positions match TRBD2. After removal of 8 bases from V and 6 bases from J, the junction contained 13 bases not matched to a gene. CDR3 length: 18 residues. In germline, CDR1 is LNHDA, CDR2 SQIVND (reference sequence). In DNA form, the CDR3 reads TGTGCCAGTGCGCCGGGACTAGCGGGGGGGCCTTTTGGCAATGAGCAGTTCTTC. Its translation is CASAPGLAGGPFGNEQFF.

V gene TRBV19 combines with J gene TRBJ2-1, with 12 positions matching TRBD2. In germline, CDR1 is LNHDA, CDR2 SQIVND (reference sequence). CDR3 size: 19 residues. V shed 5 bases, J shed 4 bases, and the junction held 15 bases outside the gene matches. CDR3 loop: CASSAGTAGTSGRYNEQFF. Written as DNA, the CDR3 is TGTGCCAGTAGTGCCGGGACGGCCGGGACTAGCGGGCGTTACAATGAGCAGTTCTTC.

The chain recombines TRBV4-3 with TRBJ1-4; D unresolved. Germline V gives CDR1 LGHNA, CDR2 YSLEER. Trimming took 0 bases from V and 3 from J, leaving 17 bases between them. The CDR3 covers 18 residues. CDR3 amino acids: CASSQDYRRWNPNEKLFF. Here the CDR3 DNA reads TGCGCCAGCAGCCAAGACTACAGAAGGTGGAATCCTAATGAAAAACTGTTTTTT.

V gene TRBV13 combines with J gene TRBJ1-2; TRBD1 agrees at 8 bases. This CDR3 comprises 16 residues. Per germline, CDR1 PRHDT and CDR2 FYEKMQ (reference sequence). The V and J ends lost 4 bases and 8 bases, in that order; junction bases with no gene match: 15. The CDR3 DNA is TGTGCCAGCAGCTCCACCACCCTGGACAGGGTAGAGGGCTACACCTTC. It is translated as CASSSTTLDRVEGYTF.

This clone was picked up a small number of times. This chain joins TRBV12-5 and TRBJ2-2; 10 nucleotides line up with TRBD1. CDR3 length: 15 amino acids. After removal of 6 bases from V and 4 bases from J, the junction contained 5 bases not matched to a gene. CDR1 and CDR2 (germline): LGHNT, FRNRAP. The CDR3 sequence: CASGSDRGLTGELFF. For the CDR3, the DNA is TGTGCTAGTGGCTCCGACAGGGGGCTCACCGGGGAGCTGTTTTTT. The full variable domain, completed using reference TRBV12-5 and TRBJ2-2, is DARVTQTPRHKVTEMGQEVTMRCQPILGHNTVFWYRQTMMQGLELLAYFRNRAPLDDSGMPKDRFSAEMPDATLATLKIQPSEPRDSAVYFCASGSDRGLTGELFFGEGSRLTVL.

The chain is built from TRBV2 and TRBJ2-2, with 9 bases identical to TRBD1. The CDR3 extends over 15 amino acids. The germline CDR1 and CDR2 sequences are SNHLY and FYNNEI. The J segment lost 6 bases and the V segment lost 6 bases, leaving 8 bases of the junction unmatched. CDR3 sequence: CASRLQGAGSGELFF. CDR3 DNA: TGTGCCAGCAGGCTACAGGGGGCGGGCTCCGGGGAGCTGTTTTTT.

The genes are TRBV6-5 and TRBJ2-3; 14 bases match TRBD2. The CDR3 is 15 residues long. V dropped 6 bases and J dropped 7; count of bases not matched to a gene: 6. Germline CDR1 and CDR2: MNHEY and SVGAGI. CDR3 in DNA: TGTGCCAGCAGCCTGACTAGCGGGGGGGCCTATACGCAGTATTTT. Residues: CASSLTSGGAYTQYF.

V gene TRBV5-6 combines with J gene TRBJ1-2; tentatively, D is TRBD1 (5 bases). Germline CDR1 reads SGHDT; CDR2 reads YYEEEE. With 4 bases removed from V and 4 bases from J, the gap between germline ends came to 11 bases. The CDR3 runs to 13 residues. The DNA of the CDR3 is TGTGCCAGCAGCCGGGCGGGGCTCTATGGCTACACCTTC. It is translated as CASSRAGLYGYTF.

This clone counts as medium-sized (0.01 to 0.1%). This chain joins TRBV7-2 and TRBJ2-5; D might be TRBD2 (6 bases). CDR1 is SGHTA, CDR2 FQGNSA, per germline. The CDR3 length is 14 residues. V was trimmed by 3 bases and J by 7 bases, leaving 15 bases between them. The CDR3 protein is CASSFDGGSGTQYF. In DNA form, the CDR3 reads TGTGCCAGCAGCTTTGACGGGGGAAGCGGGACCCAGTACTTC.

In its sample, this clone was seen a few times. The V and J genes are TRBV5-1 and TRBJ2-2, with D uncertain. Germline loops: CDR1 SGHRS, CDR2 YFSETQ. Trimming cost V 4 bases and J 7 bases, with 11 bases left between them. The CDR3 extends over 13 amino acids. This CDR3 reads CASSETVDGELFF. In DNA, the CDR3 is TGCGCCAGCAGCGAAACAGTGGACGGGGAGCTGTTTTTT.

V gene TRBV27 combines with J gene TRBJ2-5, with D possibly being TRBD2 (5 bases). The CDR3 runs to 13 residues. Germline V lookup: CDR1 MNHEY, CDR2 SMNVEV (reference sequence). Trimming stripped 8 bases from V and 4 bases from J, with 14 bases between. CDR3 nucleotides: TGTGCCAGCGGAGAAGAGCGGTCAGAGACCCAGTACTTC. Translated: CASGEERSETQYF.

In its sample, this clone was seen a few times. This sequence joins TRBV4-3 and TRBJ2-1, with 11 bases aligning to TRBD1. Germline CDR1 and CDR2: LGHNA and YSLEER. The junction had 11 bases not matched to a gene; V was cut back by 4 bases and J by 9 bases. The CDR3 has 16 amino acids. The CDR3 DNA is TGCGCCAGCAGCCCGGACAGGGGGCGGCTCTTGGGTGAGCAGTTCTTC. It encodes CASSPDRGRLLGEQFF.

This clone was found a few times. The chain recombines TRBV5-1 with TRBJ2-3, with 9 bases matching TRBD2. The CDR3 extends over 22 amino acids. V lost 3 bases and J lost 3; bases outside the gene matches: 26. Germline CDR1 reads SGHRS; CDR2 reads YFSETQ. The CDR3 bases are TGCGCCAGCAGCTCGTATCCAGATAACTCCGAAATTAGCGGGGGATCGACAGATACGCAGTATTTT. Protein sequence: CASSSYPDNSEISGGSTDTQYF.

This chain joins TRBV4-3 and TRBJ1-4; 8 bases agree with TRBD1. V shed 0 bases, J shed 6 bases, and the junction held 12 bases outside the gene matches. CDR1 and CDR2 (germline): LGHNA, YSLEER. The CDR3 runs 18 residues. The CDR3 coding sequence is TGCGCCAGCAGCCAAGAGGGGGGTGCGGGACAGGTTTATGAAAAACTGTTTTTT. The encoded protein is CASSQEGGAGQVYEKLFF.

This clone was seen only a few times. The chain is built from TRBV14 and TRBJ2-3; a weak D match, TRBD1 (6 bases). Trimming pared 5 bases from V and 4 bases from J, leaving 13 bases between. The CDR3 has 14 residues. Germline V gives CDR1 SGHDN, CDR2 FVKESK. CDR3 region: CASSRLQGPDTQYF. The CDR3 region has the DNA TGTGCCAGCAGCAGGTTGCAGGGGCCAGATACGCAGTATTTT.

The V gene is TRBV19, the J gene TRBJ1-2; D remains unclear. V lost 3 bases and J lost 4, with 9 bases in between. The CDR3 runs to 13 residues. CDR1 and CDR2 from the germline V gene are LNHDA and SQIVND (reference sequence). The CDR3 loop reads CASSITALYGYTF. CDR3 DNA sequence: TGTGCCAGTAGTATTACAGCTCTCTATGGCTACACCTTC.

V usage is TRBV21-1 and J usage is TRBJ2-5; no DNA check was done on the table's D call, TRBD1. TRBV21-1 is a documented pseudogene. CDR3 length equals 12 residues. The CDR3 sequence is CASSTGKETQYF. The CDR3 nucleotides are TGTGCCAGCAGCACAGGGAAAGAGACCCAGTACTTC.

This clone was counted between two and nine times. The V call is TRBV10-3, the J call TRBJ1-2; unclear D gene. The germline V gene encodes CDR1 ENHRY and CDR2 SYGVKD. Trimming took 3 bases from V and 4 from J, leaving 3 bases between them. The CDR3 spans 11 residues. CDR3 DNA: TGTGCCATCAGTGACGGCTATGGCTACACCTTC. Its translation: CAISDGYGYTF.

The rearrangement joins TRBV30 to TRBJ2-5; D ambiguous. Germline V lookup: CDR1 GTSNPN, CDR2 SVGIG (reference sequence). This CDR3 comprises 12 residues. V lost 0 bases and J 5 bases, leaving 7 bases between the germline ends. CDR3 residues: CAWSVQWETQYF. The CDR3 bases are TGTGCCTGGAGTGTACAATGGGAGACCCAGTACTTC.

The genes are TRBV5-4 and TRBJ2-3; 10 bases align to TRBD2. The ends lost 0 bases at V and 2 bases at J; junction bases unmatched: 3. Germline V gene data show CDR1 as SGHNT and CDR2 as YYREEE (reference sequence). The CDR3 has 16 residues. CDR3 nucleotide sequence: TGTGCCAGCAGCTTGGGGACTAGCGGATTCACAGATACGCAGTATTTT. This gives the protein CASSLGTSGFTDTQYF. The full variable domain, completed using reference TRBV5-4 and TRBJ2-3, is ETGVTQSPTHLIKTRGQQVTLRCSSQSGHNTVSWYQQALGQGPQFIFQYYREEENGRGNFPPRFSGLQFPNYSSELNVNALELDDSALYLCASSLGTSGFTDTQYFGPGTRLTVL.

V and J are TRBV7-2 and TRBJ2-7; 11 bases agree with TRBD2. The junction had 8 bases not matched to a gene; V was cut back by 4 bases and J by 0 bases. The germline V gene has CDR1 SGHTA and CDR2 FQGNSA. This CDR3 has 17 amino acids. The CDR3 DNA sequence: TGTGCCAGCAGCTCAACCGCTAGCGGGGGGCCCTCCTACGAGCAGTACTTC. It translates to CASSSTASGGPSYEQYF.

Note on this clone: Other DNA variants within this sample encode the same CDR3. The chain combines TRBV30 with TRBJ2-5; 8 bases agree with TRBD2. The CDR3 loop spans 14 amino acids. V was clipped by 3 bases and J by 5 bases; unmatched bases: 8. Germline CDR1 and CDR2: GTSNPN and SVGIG (reference sequence). CDR3 sequence: CAWRSGGPGETQYF. CDR3 DNA sequence: TGTGCCTGGAGGTCGGGGGGGCCGGGGGAGACCCAGTACTTC.

The chain links TRBV7-2 to TRBJ1-1; 7 bases map to TRBD1. The CDR3 spans 13 residues. J gave up 10 bases and V 7 bases, and 12 bases lay outside the gene matches. The germline CDR1 and CDR2 sequences are SGHTA and FQGNSA. The CDR3 sequence: CASNLDRQGIAFF. CDR3 nucleotides: TGTGCCAGCAACCTAGATCGACAGGGAATAGCTTTCTTT.

Comment on this clone: The identical CDR3 is also encoded by other nucleotide sequences in the sample. The genes are TRBV19 and TRBJ2-1; TRBD2 aligns across 16 bases. Germline V gene sequence: CDR1 LNHDA, CDR2 SQIVND (reference sequence). The CDR3 is made up of 15 amino acids. Trimming at V came to 6 bases and at J to 7 bases, leaving 3 bases not matched to a gene. CDR3 DNA sequence: TGTGCCAGTAGCCTGGGACTAGCGGGGGGGAATGAGCAGTTCTTC. Its translation: CASSLGLAGGNEQFF.